The 3 T cell receptor beta chains listed next were all sequenced from one sample in a study of cytomegalovirus exposure and HLA in healthy donors. Amplification used 60 Vbeta primers and 13 Jbeta primers. Profiling relied on immunoSEQ multiplex PCR, and the TCRdb table lists in-frame clones only, not all of them. The repertoire holds roughly 100,000 clones, with over 70% as singletons. The source material was PBMCs. The receptors come from a man aged 40-49 years in good health and CMV-seronegative.

This chain uses TRBV5-1 with TRBJ2-5; D might be TRBD2 (5 bases). The V gene's germline CDR1 is SGHRS and CDR2 YFSETQ. The CDR3 covers 13 residues. With 4 bases removed from V and 3 bases from J, the gap between germline ends came to 10 bases. CDR3 protein: CASSKGVKETQYF. The CDR3 nucleotides are TGCGCCAGCAGCAAGGGAGTTAAAGAGACCCAGTACTTC.

This chain connects TRBV7-9 to TRBJ1-2; D uncertain. The germline V and J ends were trimmed by 3 bases and 6 bases, with 14 bases remaining between them. Germline assignment: CDR1 SEHNR and CDR2 FQNEAQ (reference sequence). The CDR3 is 14 amino acids. CDR3 loop: CASSFRDGSDGYTF. Written as DNA, the CDR3 is TGTGCCAGCAGCTTTCGGGATGGGAGCGATGGCTACACCTTC.

This clone came up a few times. J is TRBJ1-2 and V is TRBV29-1, with 7 bases lining up with TRBD1. V was pared by 4 bases and J by 8 bases, with 13 bases of the junction left unmatched. The CDR3 sequence is 14 residues long. Germline V gives CDR1 SQVTM, CDR2 ANQGSEA. The CDR3 DNA is TGCAGCGTTGGGATTCAGGGGGTGATTGACGGCTACACCTTC. Its protein product is CSVGIQGVIDGYTF. Looking up the rest from reference TRBV29-1 and TRBJ1-2 gives the full variable domain: SAVISQKPSRDICQRGTSLTIQCQVDSQVTMMFWYRQQPGQSLTLIATANQGSEATYESGFVIDKFPISRPNLTFSTLTVSNMSPEDSSIYLCSVGIQGVIDGYTFGSGTRLTVV.